The 9 T cell receptor beta chains in this list originate from one sample, sequenced in a study of cytomegalovirus exposure and HLA in healthy donors. In the PCR, 60 Vbeta and 13 Jbeta primers were used. The method was immunoSEQ multiplex PCR; TCRdb's version includes in-frame clones alone and lacks a portion of them. Of 150,000 to 200,000 clones listed, 81% are singletons. Sequences were obtained from PBMCs. These receptors were obtained from a man younger than 35 in good health and CMV-seronegative.

J is TRBJ1-5 and V is TRBV5-1; the match to TRBD1 covers 8 bases. CDR1 is SGHRS and CDR2 is YFSETQ in the germline V gene. The CDR3 is made up of 15 amino acids. Trimming removed 2 bases from V and 2 bases from J; junction bases left unmatched: 3. The chain's CDR3 is CASSLEDRGNQPQHF. CDR3 coding DNA: TGCGCCAGCAGCTTAGAGGACAGGGGCAATCAGCCCCAGCATTTT.

This chain links TRBV21-1 with TRBJ2-1; TRBD2 is taken as the D call from the table, unchecked against the DNA. TRBV21-1 represents a pseudogene. This CDR3 spans 17 amino acids. DNA for the CDR3: TGTGCCAGCAGCCCCGGGACTAGCGGGGGGGCCGGCAATGAGCAGTTCTTC. Protein: CASSPGTSGGAGNEQFF.

This clone was counted a few times. The chain employs TRBV5-4 and TRBJ2-7, with 10 bases identical to TRBD2. Germline-derived CDR1 and CDR2 are SGHNT and YYREEE (reference sequence). The CDR3 runs 14 residues. V was pared by 5 bases and J by 6 bases, with 8 bases of the junction left unmatched. CDR3 in DNA: TGTGCCAGCAGTCAGCGGGGGGGCTTTTCCGAGCAGTACTTC. It specifies CASSQRGGFSEQYF.

This clone was picked up one time. The V and J genes are TRBV4-3 and TRBJ1-2; D unclear. The CDR3 extends over 17 amino acids. Trimming pared 1 base from V and 1 base from J, leaving 16 bases between. The germline gives CDR1 LGHNA, CDR2 YSLEER. The CDR3 sequence is CASSQVEHPEVNYGYTF. CDR3 sequence (DNA): TGCGCCAGCAGCCAAGTAGAGCATCCGGAGGTTAACTATGGCTACACCTTC.

This chain links TRBV20-1 with TRBJ2-7; D possibly corresponds to TRBD2 (6 bases). Looked up from germline, CDR1 is DFQATT and CDR2 is SNEGSKA (reference sequence). The V end lost 1 base, the J end lost 7 bases, and 8 bases lay between the germline ends. This CDR3 comprises 11 residues. The CDR3 coding sequence is TGCAGTGCTAGAGGGAGGGTTGAGCAGTACTTC. It encodes CSARGRVEQYF.

This chain uses TRBV5-5 with TRBJ1-2; perhaps TRBD1 as D (6 bases). Germline V gene sequence: CDR1 SGHKS, CDR2 YYEKEE (reference sequence). V lost 0 bases and J lost 8, with 17 bases in between. The CDR3 runs 15 residues. In DNA, the CDR3 is TGTGCCAGCAGCTTGGTGTCCGGGACAAGGGGCGGCTACACCTTC. Its protein is CASSLVSGTRGGYTF.

The chain links TRBV9 to TRBJ2-3; no firm D call. Germline assignment: CDR1 SGDLS and CDR2 YYNGEE. The CDR3 covers 14 residues. V was pared by 4 bases and J by 0 bases, with 9 bases between. The CDR3 coding sequence is TGTGCCAGCAGCCCCCAAGCTAGCACAGATACGCAGTATTTT. It encodes CASSPQASTDTQYF. The full variable domain, completed using reference TRBV9 and TRBJ2-3, is DSGVTQTPKHLITATGQRVTLRCSPRSGDLSVYWYQQSLDQGLQFLIQYYNGEERAKGNILERFSAQQFPDLHSELNLSSLELGDSALYFCASSPQASTDTQYFGPGTRLTVL.

The chain recombines TRBV5-6 with TRBJ1-1, with D tentatively TRBD1 (6 bases). V lost 0 bases and J 4 bases, leaving 13 bases between the germline ends. Germline CDR1 is SGHDT and CDR2 is YYEEEE. The length of the CDR3 is 15 residues. The CDR3 reads CASSLAGGAGTEAFF. For the CDR3, the DNA is TGTGCCAGCAGCTTGGCGGGGGGCGCCGGCACTGAAGCTTTCTTT.

The chain joins TRBV4-3 to TRBJ2-1; 7 bases are a match to TRBD1. CDR3 length: 15 residues. Looked up from germline, CDR1 is LGHNA and CDR2 is YSLEER. V gave up 4 bases and J gave up 6 bases; unmatched junction bases: 9. CDR3 sequence (DNA): TGCGCCAGCAGCCTGCACCGGGACAGCTTCAATGAGCAGTTCTTC. Encoded protein: CASSLHRDSFNEQFF.